This T cell receptor beta chain was identified in a study of ipilimumab plus nivolumab after autologous stem cell transplantation. TCRdb keeps only in-frame clones here, not all; method: immunoSEQ multiplex PCR. This repertoire shows roughly 23,000 clones, roughly 74% found once; its top ten account for over 20%. V lost 3 bases to trimming and J lost 8 bases, with 17 bases between them. From germline, CDR1 is SGHVS and CDR2 FQNEAQ. This CDR3 region has 16 residues. The sequence came from a male donor with diffuse large B-cell lymphoma. The sample was PBMCs, taken in a trial of ipilimumab plus nivolumab as post-transplant consolidation. The chain couples TRBV7-8 to TRBJ1-6; D unclear. CDR3 coding DNA: TGTGCCAGCAGCTTGCGACATACAAGAGAATATTCACCCCTCCACTTT. Translation gives CASSLRHTREYSPLHF.